This TCR beta chain was profiled in a study of blood T cell repertoires in COVID-19. Overall study: Italy, Spain and the United States were the sources of the convalescent and acute COVID-19 samples. Nucleic acid was either cDNA or gDNA, and it came from T cells, B-cell-depleted T cells, or PBMCs.

The CDR3 sequence is 10 residues long. The germline V gene encodes CDR1 SQVTM and CDR2 ANQGSEA. Trimming left V 6 bases short and J 6 bases short, with 8 bases between. Enrolled during active infection, Seattle patients were then followed longitudinally. Details on this clone: Other DNA sequences in the sample encode the same CDR3.

The repertoire was sequenced with immunoSEQ multiplex PCR; TCRdb's copy has only in-frame clones and lacks some. The table includes 55,000 to 65,000 clones, roughly 83% detected once. The specimen was peripheral blood. The receptor's source is a man in his thirties or forties with COVID-19, enrolled during active disease. The chain carries TRBV29-1 and TRBJ1-1, with D possibly being TRBD1 (6 bases). CDR3 sequence (DNA): TGCAGCGTAGGGGGTCCTGAAGCTTTCTTT. It specifies CSVGGPEAFF.